These 27 T cell receptor beta chains were sequenced from one sample in a study of beta chain features in type 1 diabetes. Expressed TCRB transcripts were sequenced because the entire RNA isolate underwent reverse transcription. Generated by immunoSEQ multiplex PCR, the TCRdb table keeps only in-frame clones and is missing some. Of about 140,000 clones in the sample, about a tenth are singletons; the top ten hold 0.55% to 0.75%. The source material was central memory CD4+ T cells from blood. The receptors were gathered from a woman in her thirties or forties in good health.

The V and J genes are TRBV7-2 and TRBJ1-6; D may be TRBD1 (6 bases). Germline V gives CDR1 SGHTA, CDR2 FQGNSA. V was trimmed by 5 bases and J by 7 bases, leaving 15 bases between them. This CDR3 is built from 15 residues. The CDR3 protein is CASSPLGALNSPLHF. DNA of the CDR3: TGTGCCAGCAGCCCCCTGGGGGCGCTGAATTCACCCCTCCACTTT.

The chain recombines TRBV6-1 with TRBJ2-4; TRBD2 might be the D (6 bases). Trimming took 2 bases from V and 4 from J, leaving 6 bases between them. This CDR3 is built from 13 residues. Germline values: CDR1 MNHNS, CDR2 SASEGT. In DNA, the CDR3 is TGTGCCAGCAGTGAACGGGGGAAAAACATTCAGTACTTC. Protein sequence: CASSERGKNIQYF.

The chain employs TRBV5-4 and TRBJ2-1; no definite D call. V lost 0 bases to trimming and J lost 6 bases, with 10 bases between them. The CDR3 consists of 14 residues. Germline CDR1 is SGHNT and CDR2 is YYREEE (reference sequence). The CDR3 reads CASSLGQNSNEQFF. CDR3 in DNA: TGTGCCAGCAGCTTGGGCCAGAACAGCAATGAGCAGTTCTTC. The entire variable domain, with the rest obtained from reference TRBV5-4 and TRBJ2-1, is as follows: ETGVTQSPTHLIKTRGQQVTLRCSSQSGHNTVSWYQQALGQGPQFIFQYYREEENGRGNFPPRFSGLQFPNYSSELNVNALELDDSALYLCASSLGQNSNEQFFGPGTRLTVL.

The chain combines TRBV19 with TRBJ2-5; TRBD2 might be the D (5 bases). Trimming stripped 4 bases from V and 0 bases from J, with 6 bases between. This CDR3 is built from 13 residues. Germline values: CDR1 LNHDA, CDR2 SQIVND (reference sequence). DNA for the CDR3: TGTGCCAGTAGTACCGGGAACCAAGAGACCCAGTACTTC. Its protein product is CASSTGNQETQYF. Complete variable domain (other parts from reference TRBV19 and TRBJ2-5): DGGITQSPKYLFRKEGQNVTLSCEQNLNHDAMYWYRQDPGQGLRLIYYSQIVNDFQKGDIAEGYSVSREKKESFPLTVTSAQKNPTAFYLCASSTGNQETQYFGPGTRLLVL.

This clone was seen more than once but under ten times. This chain connects TRBV18 to TRBJ2-7, with 7 bases aligning to TRBD2. The V gene's germline CDR1 is KGHSH and CDR2 LQKENI. The CDR3 length is 15 residues. With V trimmed by 2 bases and J by 4 bases, 8 bases remained unmatched. The CDR3 region is CASSPGASGGYEQYF. CDR3 nucleotide sequence: TGTGCCAGCTCACCAGGGGCTAGCGGTGGGTACGAGCAGTACTTC.

This clone was counted a few times. This chain uses TRBV7-2 with TRBJ1-2; D is perhaps TRBD1 (6 bases). This CDR3 contains 15 residues. V was shortened by 5 bases and J by 3 bases, with 16 bases between the two germline ends. Germline V gene sequence: CDR1 SGHTA, CDR2 FQGNSA. The chain's CDR3 is CASSLIQGLDYGYTF. CDR3 nucleotides: TGTGCCAGCAGCCTCATACAGGGCTTAGACTATGGCTACACCTTC.

The gene calls are TRBV6-5 and TRBJ1-5, with 9 bases fitting TRBD1. The CDR3 is 13 amino acids. The ends lost 5 bases at V and 6 bases at J; junction bases unmatched: 2. Germline CDR1 MNHEY, CDR2 SVGAGI. DNA for the CDR3: TGTGCCAGCAGTCTGACAGGGGGTCAGCCCCAGCATTTT. It codes for CASSLTGGQPQHF.

The chain is built from TRBV29-1 and TRBJ2-7; the D gene is possibly TRBD1 (6 bases). Germline CDR1 is SQVTM and CDR2 is ANQGSEA. The ends were cut back, 7 bases at V and 2 bases at J, with 12 bases in the middle. This CDR3 has 12 residues. CDR3 bases: TGCAGCGCCTGGGACACTGCCTACGAGCAGTACTTC. Protein sequence: CSAWDTAYEQYF.

The chain combines TRBV27 with TRBJ2-5; 7 bases are shared with TRBD2. From germline, CDR1 is MNHEY and CDR2 SMNVEV (reference sequence). The CDR3 runs 16 residues. With V trimmed by 5 bases and J by 6 bases, 15 bases remained unmatched. DNA of the CDR3: TGTGCCAGCAGTCCCTCAGGGCGGGGGTCTATCAAGACCCAGTACTTC. It encodes CASSPSGRGSIKTQYF.

This clone has a single count. CDR3 residues: CASKRGQPGPDTQYF. The CDR3 DNA reads as TGTGCCAGCAAGAGGGGACAGCCGGGGCCGGATACGCAGTATTTT. The rearrangement joins TRBV6-5 to TRBJ2-3, with 7 bases matching TRBD1. With 7 bases clipped from V and 6 bases from J, the junction kept 13 bases outside the gene matches. The CDR3 is 15 residues long. Germline loops: CDR1 MNHEY, CDR2 SVGAGI.

This clone has just a few counts. The chain combines TRBV7-2 with TRBJ2-5, with 10 bases matching TRBD2. This CDR3 region has 15 residues. V was pared by 5 bases and J by 2 bases, with 5 bases of the junction left unmatched. CDR1 and CDR2 (germline): SGHTA, FQGNSA. The DNA for the CDR3 is TGTGCCAGCAGCCCGGAGCGGGGGGGGCAAGAGACCCAGTACTTC. Protein product: CASSPERGGQETQYF.

The chain recombines TRBV11-2 with TRBJ1-6; D gene unclear. The V gene lost 5 bases and the J gene lost 8 bases, with 22 bases spanning the gap. The V gene's germline CDR1 is SGHAT and CDR2 FQNNGV. The CDR3 is made up of 17 amino acids. DNA for the CDR3: TGTGCCAGCAGCCGGCCCGCCCATGCACAGACGTATTCACCCCTCCACTTT. Encoded protein: CASSRPAHAQTYSPLHF.

This chain links TRBV2 with TRBJ1-2; maybe TRBD1 (6 bases). CDR1 and CDR2 from the germline V gene are SNHLY and FYNNEI. The CDR3 is 12 amino acids. Between the trimmed V and J ends, which lost 2 bases and 11 bases, there was a span of 12 bases. This CDR3 reads CASSERTARYTF. The CDR3 nucleotides are TGTGCCAGCAGTGAAAGGACAGCTCGTTACACCTTC.

The chain links TRBV29-1 to TRBJ2-1; 10 nucleotides line up with TRBD1. V lost 3 bases, J lost 7 bases, and 6 bases stayed unmatched. Looked up from germline, CDR1 is SQVTM and CDR2 is ANQGSEA. The CDR3 loop spans 14 amino acids. The CDR3 reads CSVEGTGVGNEQFF. The CDR3 DNA sequence: TGCAGCGTTGAGGGGACAGGGGTTGGAAATGAGCAGTTCTTC.

V and J are TRBV19 and TRBJ1-5, with TRBD1 matching over 7 bases. CDR1 is LNHDA and CDR2 is SQIVND in the germline V gene (reference sequence). V lost 5 bases and J lost 7; bases outside the gene matches: 5. This CDR3 contains 13 residues. CDR3 sequence reads: CASSSQGRQPQHF. CDR3 nucleotide sequence: TGTGCCAGTAGTTCACAGGGGCGCCAGCCCCAGCATTTT.

This clone has only a few counts. The DNA of the CDR3 is TGTGCCAGCAGCTTTTACAGGGGGCCGGACACTGAAGCTTTCTTT. Its translation: CASSFYRGPDTEAFF. This chain joins TRBV7-8 and TRBJ1-1; 9 nucleotides align to TRBD1. Trimming at V came to 3 bases and at J to 3 bases, leaving 5 bases not matched to a gene. CDR3 length: 15 residues. Germline V gene data show CDR1 as SGHVS and CDR2 as FQNEAQ.

In this sample, this clone turned up a few times. The CDR3 DNA reads as TGTGCCAGCAGCCCCCAAACAGGGGGCTTTCAGCCCCAGCATTTT. Translating it yields CASSPQTGGFQPQHF. The chain joins TRBV7-2 to TRBJ1-5; TRBD1 aligns across 9 bases. The germline V gene has CDR1 SGHTA and CDR2 FQGNSA. Trimming at V came to 5 bases and at J to 6 bases, leaving 8 bases not matched to a gene. The CDR3 contains 15 residues.

V usage is TRBV4-3 and J usage is TRBJ1-5; a possible D gene is TRBD1 (6 bases). The CDR3 sequence is 15 residues long. V was cut by 4 bases and J by 2 bases, with 12 bases left in between. Germline lookup yields CDR1 LGHNA and CDR2 YSLEER. Here the CDR3 DNA reads TGCGCCAGCAGCCCGGGCCACAGGGGCAATCAGCCCCAGCATTTT. It encodes CASSPGHRGNQPQHF.

The chain carries TRBV6-6 and TRBJ1-3, with 9 bases lining up with TRBD1. The V gene end was trimmed by 5 bases and the J gene end by 5 bases; junction bases not matched to a gene: 10. The V gene's germline CDR1 is MNHNY and CDR2 SVGAGI (reference sequence). The CDR3 runs 16 residues. In DNA, the CDR3 is TGTGCCAGCAGTCCCCCCCCCGGGACAGGGAGAAACACCATATATTTT. It specifies CASSPPPGTGRNTIYF.

The chain recombines TRBV7-9 with TRBJ1-2, with TRBD1 identical over 7 bases. J lost 1 base, V lost 8 bases, and 10 bases had no gene match. Germline CDR1 is SEHNR and CDR2 is FQNEAQ (reference sequence). CDR3 length equals 15 residues. CDR3 sequence reads: CASLLAGGSNYGYTF. The DNA for the CDR3 is TGTGCCAGCCTTCTTGCAGGGGGAAGTAACTATGGCTACACCTTC.

The sample holds a few counts of this clone. J is TRBJ1-2 and V is TRBV6-1; D perhaps matches TRBD1 (6 bases). Germline CDR1 reads MNHNS; CDR2 reads SASEGT. The CDR3 extends over 13 amino acids. With 8 bases removed from V and 2 bases from J, the gap between germline ends came to 12 bases. The CDR3 DNA reads TGTGCCAGCTTAATACAGGGCAACTATGGCTACACCTTC. It encodes CASLIQGNYGYTF.

The chain carries TRBV28 and TRBJ2-2; 9 bases align to TRBD1. Germline CDR1 reads MDHEN; CDR2 reads SYDVKM. This CDR3 spans 17 amino acids. The V and J ends lost 3 bases and 2 bases, in that order; junction bases with no gene match: 7. For the CDR3, the DNA is TGTGCCAGCAGTTTGAGGCCGGGACAGGGCAACACCGGGGAGCTGTTTTTT. Translating gives CASSLRPGQGNTGELFF.

The chain joins TRBV10-2 to TRBJ1-2; D is uncertain. The CDR3 extends over 13 amino acids. CDR1 is WSHSY and CDR2 is SAAADI in the germline V gene. V dropped 5 bases and J dropped 3 bases, with 10 bases sitting between them. The CDR3, as DNA: TGCGCCAGCAGTCCTGCGGCGGACTATGGCTACACCTTC. Translated, it gives CASSPAADYGYTF.

This clone occurred a few times. The chain recombines TRBV28 with TRBJ1-2; D possibly corresponds to TRBD1 (5 bases). The CDR3 is 14 amino acids. V dropped 6 bases and J dropped 1 base, with 12 bases sitting between them. CDR1 and CDR2 (germline): MDHEN, SYDVKM. In DNA form, the CDR3 reads TGTGCCAGCAGCCTCGGACAAAATAACTATGGCTACACCTTC. Translation: CASSLGQNNYGYTF.

The genes are TRBV29-1 and TRBJ1-3, with a tentative D call TRBD1 (5 bases). V shed 6 bases and J shed 0 bases, with 9 bases lying between them. From germline, CDR1 is SQVTM and CDR2 ANQGSEA. This CDR3 comprises 13 residues. CDR3 residues: CSVATASGNTIYF. CDR3 DNA: TGCAGCGTAGCGACAGCCTCTGGAAACACCATATATTTT.

The V call is TRBV11-2, the J call TRBJ1-2; D call uncertain. The CDR3 has 11 amino acids. Germline CDR1 SGHAT, CDR2 FQNNGV. V gave up 8 bases and J gave up 2 bases, with 6 bases separating them. The CDR3 DNA is TGTGCCAGCGCGAACAACTATGGCTACACCTTC. Residues: CASANNYGYTF.

In its sample, this clone was seen a few times. This chain joins TRBV15 and TRBJ2-7; D perhaps matches TRBD2 (5 bases). The CDR3 has 15 residues. V was trimmed by 0 bases and J by 2 bases, leaving 11 bases between them. Germline lookup yields CDR1 LNHNV and CDR2 YYDKDF (reference sequence). The CDR3 nucleotides are TGTGCCACCAGCAGAGATGTCGGGGTTGCCTACGAGCAGTACTTC. This gives the protein CATSRDVGVAYEQYF.